The 4 T cell receptor beta chains presented below share a single source sample, sequenced in a study of a mutant IDH1 vaccine in newly diagnosed glioma. Described time point: week 47, end of study. It was 300 ug of mutant IDH1 20-mer peptide that made up each vaccine dose, given with topical imiquimod. Assay used: immunoSEQ multiplex PCR; TCRdb lists only in-frame clones, some missing. Here the sample spans about 50,000 clones, 70% to 85% being singletons. Which antigens these TCRs recognize remains unknown. The source material was PBMCs, sampled from a glioma patient whose treatment included an IDH1 peptide vaccine. The receptors shown here come from a man over 45 with glioma.

To note about this clone: The sample holds other DNA sequences that translate to the same CDR3. This chain joins TRBV5-1 and TRBJ2-2; maybe TRBD1 (6 bases). The CDR3 covers 15 residues. Deletions cut 0 bases from V and 0 bases from J, with 6 bases between. CDR1 and CDR2 from the germline V gene are SGHRS and YFSETQ. CDR3 DNA: TGCGCCAGCAGCTTGGACAGGGCGAACACCGGGGAGCTGTTTTTT. Protein product: CASSLDRANTGELFF.

The CDR3 DNA is TGTGCCAGCAGACCGGGGGGAGGCTATTCACCCCTCCACTTT. It codes for CASRPGGGYSPLHF. The chain links TRBV7-9 to TRBJ1-6, with D possibly matching TRBD1 (5 bases). Deletions cut 6 bases from V and 8 bases from J, with 14 bases between. Germline CDR1 reads SEHNR; CDR2 reads FQNEAQ (reference sequence). The CDR3 sequence is 14 residues long.

This clone is a singleton in its sample. The CDR3, as DNA: TGTGCCAGCAGCCCCCCAGGTCGGGGGAACACAGATACGCAGTATTTT. It encodes CASSPPGRGNTDTQYF. The chain links TRBV13 to TRBJ2-3; D is possibly TRBD2 (6 bases). Trimming shortened V by 5 bases and J by 2 bases, and 17 bases separated the two germline ends. Per germline, CDR1 PRHDT and CDR2 FYEKMQ (reference sequence). The CDR3 spans 16 residues.

This chain connects TRBV28 to TRBJ2-5, with 11 bases fitting TRBD2. The DNA end is more similar to TRBJ2-7, so the J call may be wrong. The CDR3 runs 15 residues. CDR1 is MDHEN, CDR2 SYDVKM, per germline. CDR3 protein: CASSPPSGGIYEQYF. The DNA of the CDR3 is TGTGCCAGCAGCCCCCCTAGCGGGGGGATCTACGAGCAGTACTTC.